Shown below are 26 T cell receptor beta chains from a single sample sequenced in a study of spatial heterogeneity in lung cancer. Time point in this sample: blood at routine non-recurrence follow-up after resection. Without sorting, whole RNA was sequenced from tumor, nontumor lung or frozen PBMC. TCRdb itself ran the 5' RACE reads through MiXCR, one entry per CDR3 protein. The table has around 110,000 distinct CDR3 sequences, over 9% seen once; the top ten hold roughly 15%. The input for sequencing was PBMCs, taken at follow-up. These TCRs come from a male donor with early-stage non-small cell lung cancer.

The chain is built from TRBV7-9 and TRBJ2-7, with D possibly being TRBD1 (6 bases). In germline, CDR1 is SEHNR, CDR2 FQNEAQ (reference sequence). Trimming left V 6 bases short and J 1 base short, with 13 bases between. The CDR3 has 14 amino acids. The CDR3, as DNA: TGTGCCAGCAGACCAAGGACAGCTTCCTACGAGCAGTACTTC. Translation gives CASRPRTASYEQYF.

This clonotype was counted only a few times. This rearrangement joins TRBV12-3 or TRBV12-4 to TRBJ1-1; D gene ambiguous. The CDR3 length is 13 residues. With 3 bases removed from V and 4 bases from J, the gap between germline ends came to 9 bases. The CDR3 region has the DNA TGTGCCAGCAGTTTTGAGGGTATCACTGAAGCTTTCTTT. Its protein is CASSFEGITEAFF.

Points on this clonotype: One junction end does not reproduce the germline sequence, and a read error may be involved. The chain uses TRBV18 and TRBJ1-1; unclear D gene. CDR1 and CDR2 (germline): KGHSH, LQKENI. The CDR3 runs 15 residues. CDR3 in amino acids: CARSPSMGLNTEAFF. For the CDR3, the DNA is TGTGCCAGATCACCAAGTATGGGCCTGAACACTGAAGCTTTCTTT.

By share, this clonotype counts as medium-sized (0.01 to 0.1%). The chain has TRBV28 and TRBJ2-7; perhaps TRBD2 as D (6 bases). Germline V gene data show CDR1 as MDHEN and CDR2 as SYDVKM. The CDR3 has 16 amino acids. V lost 4 bases and J lost 7, with 23 bases in between. The DNA for the CDR3 is TGTGCCAGCAGTTCTCCGGGACGGAGGGGAGTCGGGGAGCAGTACTTC. Translated, it gives CASSSPGRRGVGEQYF.

In this sample, this clonotype turned up many times. This chain joins TRBV20-1 and TRBJ2-7, with TRBD1 matching over 7 bases. There are 13 residues in the CDR3. Germline values: CDR1 DFQATT, CDR2 SNEGSKA (reference sequence). Trimming removed 5 bases from V and 6 bases from J; junction bases left unmatched: 10. For the CDR3, the DNA is TGCAGTGCTGCACGACAGGGACGACGCGAGCAGTACTTC. Translated, it gives CSAARQGRREQYF.

The V and J genes are TRBV20-1 and TRBJ2-7; 9 bases line up with TRBD1. The CDR3 is 14 amino acids. CDR1 is DFQATT, CDR2 SNEGSKA, per germline (reference sequence). As DNA, the CDR3 is TGCAGCTACGTTCATGACAGGGGGATTTACGAGCAGTACTTC. Translating gives CSYVHDRGIYEQYF.

The gene calls are TRBV5-1 and TRBJ1-3; D unclear. Germline V gene sequence: CDR1 SGHRS, CDR2 YFSETQ. The CDR3 is 16 amino acids. The ends were cut back, 0 bases at V and 0 bases at J, with 10 bases in the middle. In DNA form, the CDR3 reads TGCGCCAGCAGCTTGGCCGGTCGAAGCTCTGGAAACACCATATATTTT. This encodes CASSLAGRSSGNTIYF.

The V and J genes are TRBV24-1 and TRBJ2-3; 11 nucleotides match TRBD1. With 4 bases clipped from V and 3 bases from J, the junction kept 2 bases outside the gene matches. Germline-derived CDR1 and CDR2 are KGHDR and SFDVKD. CDR3 length: 15 residues. CDR3 loop: CATSEGTGGTDTQYF. CDR3 coding DNA: TGTGCCACCAGTGAGGGGACAGGGGGTACAGATACGCAGTATTTT.

The DNA of the CDR3 is TGTGCCAGCAGCTTGACAGGGATGAACACTGAAGCTTTCTTT. Amino acid sequence: CASSLTGMNTEAFF. The J gene is TRBJ1-1, the V gene TRBV7-3; 7 bases fit TRBD1. V shed 3 bases, J shed 0 bases, and the junction held 1 base outside the gene matches. Germline V lookup: CDR1 SGHTA, CDR2 FQGTGA. There are 14 residues in the CDR3.

This clonotype occurred a few times. The chain carries TRBV29-1 and TRBJ1-1; D gene unclear. This CDR3 spans 14 amino acids. With 0 bases removed from V and 6 bases from J, the gap between germline ends came to 14 bases. The germline V gene has CDR1 SQVTM and CDR2 ANQGSEA. The CDR3 DNA sequence: TGCAGCGTTGAAGATCCGGCGGAGCCAGCTGAAGCTTTCTTT. This gives the protein CSVEDPAEPAEAFF.

This clonotype has a count of ten or more. The genes are TRBV30 and TRBJ2-7, with D possibly being TRBD1 (5 bases). The CDR3 contains 14 residues. The germline gives CDR1 GTSNPN, CDR2 SVGIG (reference sequence). The V end lost 2 bases, the J end lost 1 base, and 12 bases lay between the germline ends. The CDR3: CAWSSGSASYEQYF. CDR3 DNA: TGTGCCTGGAGTTCAGGGTCTGCGTCCTACGAGCAGTACTTC.

In DNA form, the CDR3 reads TGTGCCACCAGTGACCACTCTAGGGCAGCTTTCTTT. Its protein is CATSDHSRAAFF. This chain links TRBV24-1 with TRBJ1-1; D is unclear. With 4 bases removed from V and 10 bases from J, the gap between germline ends came to 12 bases. The germline gives CDR1 KGHDR, CDR2 SFDVKD. This CDR3 comprises 12 residues.

This clonotype has a count of ten or more. The rearrangement links TRBV13 to TRBJ1-6; the D is unclear. V dropped 5 bases and J dropped 4 bases, with 18 bases sitting between them. Germline CDR1 and CDR2: PRHDT and FYEKMQ (reference sequence). The CDR3 spans 17 residues. This chain's CDR3 is CASSTRTPLRYNSPLHF. DNA of the CDR3: TGTGCCAGCAGCACTCGGACCCCTCTGAGGTATAATTCACCCCTCCACTTT. The variable domain in full, completed from reference TRBV13 and TRBJ1-6, reads AAGVIQSPRHLIKEKRETATLKCYPIPRHDTVYWYQQGPGQDPQFLISFYEKMQSDKGSIPDRFSAQQFSDYHSELNMSSLELGDSALYFCASSTRTPLRYNSPLHFGNGTRLTVT.

This chain connects TRBV5-1 to TRBJ2-1; D could derive from TRBD1 or TRBD2 (6 bases each). The CDR3 extends over 13 amino acids. CDR1 is SGHRS, CDR2 YFSETQ, per germline. Trimming stripped 2 bases from V and 8 bases from J, with 11 bases between. The CDR3 reads CASSFRGVDEQFF. CDR3 coding DNA: TGCGCCAGCAGCTTTAGGGGGGTCGATGAGCAGTTCTTC.

This chain links TRBV5-6 with TRBJ1-1, with 8 bases that match TRBD1. Trimming cost V 1 base and J 5 bases; bases outside gene matches: 10. The germline gives CDR1 SGHDT, CDR2 YYEEEE. The CDR3 runs to 16 residues. The CDR3 spells CASSLMQGAVVTEAFF. In DNA form, the CDR3 reads TGTGCCAGCAGCTTGATGCAGGGGGCTGTTGTGACTGAAGCTTTCTTT.

This chain links TRBV30 with TRBJ1-6; 7 positions match TRBD1. The germline V gene has CDR1 GTSNPN and CDR2 SVGIG (reference sequence). V shed 0 bases and J 4 bases; nucleotides not matched to a gene: 3. The length of the CDR3 is 15 residues. CDR3 bases: TGTGCCTGGAGTGTGGGGACAGTTTATAATTCACCCCTCCACTTT. Translated, it gives CAWSVGTVYNSPLHF. Full variable domain (rest looked up from reference TRBV30 and TRBJ1-6): SQTIHQWPATLVQPVGSPLSLECTVEGTSNPNLYWYRQAAGRGLQLLFYSVGIGQISSEVPQNLSASRPQDRQFILSSKKLLLSDSGFYLCAWSVGTVYNSPLHFGNGTRLTVT.

The rearrangement links TRBV29-1 to TRBJ1-2; D remains unclear. Germline loops: CDR1 SQVTM, CDR2 ANQGSEA. This CDR3 has 13 residues. V was shortened by 0 bases and J by 3 bases, with 8 bases between the two germline ends. CDR3 residues: CSVEDPVDYGYTF. The CDR3 nucleotides are TGCAGCGTTGAAGATCCCGTCGACTATGGCTACACCTTC. The full variable domain, its missing parts supplied by reference TRBV29-1 and TRBJ1-2, is SAVISQKPSRDICQRGTSLTIQCQVDSQVTMMFWYRQQPGQSLTLIATANQGSEATYESGFVIDKFPISRPNLTFSTLTVSNMSPEDSSIYLCSVEDPVDYGYTFGSGTRLTVV.

This clonotype appeared many times. V usage is TRBV7-2 and J usage is TRBJ2-3; 7 nucleotides align to TRBD1. V was pared by 3 bases and J by 2 bases, with 8 bases of the junction left unmatched. This CDR3 contains 16 residues. CDR1 is SGHTA and CDR2 is FQGNSA in the germline V gene. Here the CDR3 reads CASSLGTARATDTQYF. CDR3 coding DNA: TGTGCCAGCAGCTTGGGGACAGCCCGGGCCACAGATACGCAGTATTTT.

This clonotype has at least ten counts. The chain recombines TRBV7-9 with TRBJ2-5, with D maybe TRBD1 (5 bases). Germline lookup yields CDR1 SEHNR and CDR2 FQNEAQ (reference sequence). V dropped 4 bases and J dropped 2 bases, with 14 bases sitting between them. The CDR3 extends over 15 amino acids. The CDR3 region is CASSSTNRLQETQYF. CDR3 bases: TGTGCCAGCAGCTCAACTAACAGGTTACAAGAGACCCAGTACTTC.

This clonotype has more than one count but fewer than ten. In DNA form, the CDR3 reads TGTGCCAGCAGTTCACCGGGATTCACAGATACGCAGTATTTT. This gives the protein CASSSPGFTDTQYF. The chain couples TRBV28 to TRBJ2-3; possible D gene TRBD2, 5 bases. The CDR3 is 14 residues long. Germline loops: CDR1 MDHEN, CDR2 SYDVKM. V shed 4 bases and J shed 2 bases, with 10 bases lying between them.

DNA for the CDR3: TGCGCCAGCAAGCGGGGGGGTTACAATGAGCAGTTCTTC. Amino acid sequence: CASKRGGYNEQFF. The chain links TRBV10-2 to TRBJ2-1, with 10 nucleotides matching TRBD2. The V gene end was trimmed by 7 bases and the J gene end by 4 bases; junction bases not matched to a gene: 1. Germline loops: CDR1 WSHSY, CDR2 SAAADI. This CDR3 has 13 residues.

This chain links TRBV20-1 with TRBJ2-6; tentatively, D is TRBD1 (6 bases). V was pared by 6 bases and J by 4 bases, with 19 bases between. CDR3 length: 16 residues. Germline lookup yields CDR1 DFQATT and CDR2 SNEGSKA (reference sequence). CDR3 bases: TGCAGTGCCTCGGACAGCTCCATGACCGGGGCCAACGTCCTGACTTTC. It translates to CSASDSSMTGANVLTF.

This sequence joins TRBV20-1 and TRBJ1-6; a weak D match, TRBD1 (5 bases). Between the trimmed V and J ends, which lost 5 bases and 3 bases, there was a span of 11 bases. Per germline, CDR1 DFQATT and CDR2 SNEGSKA (reference sequence). The CDR3 has 14 residues. CDR3 in amino acids: CSAQGSFYNSPLHF. The DNA for the CDR3 is TGCAGTGCTCAGGGTTCCTTCTATAATTCACCCCTCCACTTT.

There are a few counts of this clonotype. The chain links TRBV3-1 to TRBJ1-2; D might be TRBD1 (5 bases). Germline V gene sequence: CDR1 LGHDT, CDR2 YNNKEL (reference sequence). This CDR3 has 15 amino acids. V was pared by 1 base and J by 1 base, with 10 bases between. The CDR3, as DNA: TGTGCCAGCAGCCAAGGAGACAGCCGTAACTATGGCTACACCTTC. It codes for CASSQGDSRNYGYTF.

This sequence joins TRBV28 and TRBJ2-5; tentatively, D is TRBD1 (5 bases). Germline lookup yields CDR1 MDHEN and CDR2 SYDVKM. V shed 8 bases and J shed 1 base, with 23 bases lying between them. The CDR3 length is 17 residues. CDR3 nucleotides: TGTGCCAGCGATCCAACAACCAGGGATAATCTCCAAGAGACCCAGTACTTC. This gives the protein CASDPTTRDNLQETQYF.

The sample holds a few counts of this clonotype. The V call is TRBV4-1, the J call TRBJ1-2; D uncertain. The CDR3 loop spans 14 amino acids. Germline CDR1 and CDR2: MGHRA and YSYEKL. The V gene lost 1 base and the J gene lost 2 bases, with 8 bases spanning the gap. CDR3 bases: TGCGCCAGCAGCCAAGTTGGAGTAAACTATGGCTACACCTTC. Its protein product is CASSQVGVNYGYTF.